In this sample, the clone carrying this TCR beta chain turned up a few times. The record originates from a study of blood T cell repertoires in COVID-19. Looking at the study overall: PBMCs, B-cell-depleted T cells, or T cells were the source of the cDNA or gDNA that made up the material.

Source study methods: Reference gene primer amplification gave estimated nucleated cell counts. The data were produced by immunoSEQ multiplex PCR, yet TCRdb's version contains in-frame clones alone and is incomplete. V and J calls and clone size are copied from that table; D and trimming were computed from the DNA. This repertoire shows approximately 270,000 clones, approximately 85% found once; its top ten account for roughly 0.87%. Germline trimming cut 11 bases from V and 6 bases from J; bases unmatched to any gene: 10. The CDR3 loop spans 14 amino acids. The germline V gene has CDR1 ENHRY and CDR2 SYGVKD. Seattle enrolled patients during active infection and tracked them longitudinally.

Sequenced input: peripheral blood. The V gene is TRBV10-3, the J gene TRBJ2-1; 10 positions agree with TRBD1. The sequence came from a human donor with COVID-19, enrolled during active disease. The donor label of this sample is uncertain. The CDR3 DNA is TGTGCCGCCGCCCGGGACAGGGGAATCAATGAGCAGTTCTTC. The encoded protein is CAAARDRGINEQFF.